Following are 25 T cell receptor beta chains from one sample sequenced in a study of T cell responses to AZD1222 COVID-19 vaccine. Only in-frame clones appear in the TCRdb table, and some are missing; sequencing was by immunoSEQ multiplex PCR. This sample has some 150,000 clones, with more than 85% found just once. The source was peripheral blood, collected 28 days after the second AZD1222 dose. The receptors derive from an adult who received the AZD1222 COVID-19 vaccine.

V and J are TRBV24-1 and TRBJ2-5; 9 nucleotides line up with TRBD1. The trim removed 4 bases at V and 4 bases at J, leaving 6 bases unmatched. The CDR3 length is 15 residues. Germline V gene lookup returns CDR1 KGHDR and CDR2 SFDVKD. The CDR3 bases are TGTGCCACCAGTGAAGAACAGGGGGCATTAGAGACCCAGTACTTC. Its protein product is CATSEEQGALETQYF.

The V and J genes are TRBV7-8 and TRBJ1-5; D is unclear. The CDR3 sequence is 13 residues long. V was trimmed by 5 bases and J by 2 bases, leaving 7 bases between them. The germline gives CDR1 SGHVS, CDR2 FQNEAQ. The CDR3 is CASSTGRNQPQHF. CDR3 DNA sequence: TGTGCCAGCAGCACCGGGCGCAATCAGCCCCAGCATTTT.

J is TRBJ2-3 and V is TRBV9; no clear D gene. Germline-derived CDR1 and CDR2 are SGDLS and YYNGEE. The CDR3 has 13 amino acids. Trimming removed 0 bases at V and 0 bases at J, with 2 bases between. CDR3 nucleotide sequence: TGTGCCAGCAGCGTAGTGAGCACAGATACGCAGTATTTT. Its translation: CASSVVSTDTQYF.

A note on this clone: The same CDR3 is also encoded by other DNA sequences in this sample. The V gene is TRBV11-2, the J gene TRBJ2-7; 7 positions agree with TRBD1. CDR3 length equals 13 residues. Germline V lookup: CDR1 SGHAT, CDR2 FQNNGV. Trimming took 5 bases from V and 3 from J; bases not matched to a gene: 4. CDR3 residues: CASSLRQGYEQYF. In nucleotides, the CDR3 is TGTGCCAGCAGCCTTAGACAGGGCTACGAGCAGTACTTC.

This rearrangement joins TRBV5-1 to TRBJ1-3; D is ambiguous. V was cut by 0 bases and J by 5 bases, with 3 bases left in between. Germline-derived CDR1 and CDR2 are SGHRS and YFSETQ. The CDR3 covers 12 residues. The DNA of the CDR3 is TGCGCCAGCAGCTTGGATCGAAACACCATATATTTT. Translated, it gives CASSLDRNTIYF. Supplemented by reference TRBV5-1 and TRBJ1-3, the full variable domain reads KAGVTQTPRYLIKTRGQQVTLSCSPISGHRSVSWYQQTPGQGLQFLFEYFSETQRNKGNFPGRFSGRQFSNSRSEMNVSTLELGDSALYLCASSLDRNTIYFGEGSWLTVV.

The chain joins TRBV29-1 to TRBJ1-2; 7 nucleotides match TRBD1. The CDR3 runs to 14 residues. J was trimmed by 8 bases and V by 1 base; bases with no gene match: 10. Germline V gene data show CDR1 as SQVTM and CDR2 as ANQGSEA. CDR3 region: CSVEAPGQDRGYTF. CDR3 in DNA: TGCAGCGTTGAAGCTCCCGGACAGGATAGGGGCTACACCTTC.

This chain links TRBV18 with TRBJ1-2; no reliable D call. The CDR3 is 13 amino acids. Trimming took off 3 bases at V and 0 bases at J, with 5 bases between the two ends. Germline V gene sequence: CDR1 KGHSH, CDR2 LQKENI. CDR3 DNA: TGTGCCAGCTCACCGGCGGCTAACTATGGCTACACCTTC. Protein product: CASSPAANYGYTF.

The chain combines TRBV3-1 (or the pseudogene TRBV3-2) with TRBJ1-4, with D maybe TRBD1 (6 bases). V was shortened by 3 bases and J by 7 bases, with 15 bases between the two germline ends. From germline, CDR1 is LGHDT and CDR2 YNNKEL (reference sequence). The CDR3 totals 15 residues. The CDR3 here is CASSQRGLNREKLFF. The CDR3 DNA reads TGTGCCAGCAGCCAGCGGGGGCTAAATCGTGAAAAACTGTTTTTT.

This clone has only one observation. The chain has TRBV19 and TRBJ2-1; TRBD2 agrees at 14 bases. After removal of 5 bases from V and 3 bases from J, the junction contained 6 bases not matched to a gene. The CDR3 contains 17 residues. CDR1 is LNHDA, CDR2 SQIVND, per germline (reference sequence). The CDR3 loop is CASSASGLAGGYNEQFF. Here the CDR3 DNA reads TGTGCCAGTAGTGCCTCTGGACTAGCGGGAGGCTACAATGAGCAGTTCTTC.

This rearrangement joins TRBV18 to TRBJ2-3; TRBD1 might be the D (6 bases). Germline lookup yields CDR1 KGHSH and CDR2 LQKENI. V lost 1 base and J 1 base, leaving 12 bases between the germline ends. The CDR3 consists of 16 residues. CDR3 nucleotides: TGTGCCAGCTCACCACAGGCGGCAGGGGGCACAGATACGCAGTATTTT. This sequence encodes CASSPQAAGGTDTQYF.

V and J are TRBV28 and TRBJ2-7; D perhaps matches TRBD2 (7 bases). V gave up 2 bases and J gave up 6 bases, with 14 bases separating them. The germline V gene has CDR1 MDHEN and CDR2 SYDVKM. The CDR3 extends over 14 amino acids. The CDR3 region has the DNA TGTGCCAGCAGTTTAGGGGGGGCGCGTGGCGAGCAGTACTTC. It translates to CASSLGGARGEQYF.

J is TRBJ1-5 and V is TRBV19, with a possible D match to TRBD1 (6 bases). The CDR3 is 17 residues long. Trimming cost V 7 bases and J 1 base, with 20 bases left between them. Germline V gene data show CDR1 as LNHDA and CDR2 as SQIVND (reference sequence). In DNA, the CDR3 is TGTGCCAGTACCCGAGGGACACTTCTACCGAGCAATCAGCCCCAGCATTTT. Its translation: CASTRGTLLPSNQPQHF.

V is TRBV15 and J is TRBJ1-4; TRBD1 is a possible D gene (6 bases). Trimming stripped 0 bases from V and 7 bases from J, with 9 bases between. The CDR3 has 14 amino acids. The germline V gene encodes CDR1 LNHNV and CDR2 YYDKDF (reference sequence). CDR3 amino acids: CATSREAGVEKLFF. CDR3 coding DNA: TGTGCCACCAGCAGAGAAGCAGGGGTTGAAAAACTGTTTTTT.

This chain joins TRBV6-2 or TRBV6-3 and TRBJ1-1; D is unclear. V shed 6 bases and J shed 3 bases, with 8 bases lying between them. The CDR3 runs to 12 residues. Germline V gene sequence: CDR1 MNHEY, CDR2 SVGEGT. In DNA form, the CDR3 reads TGTGCCAGCAGCAAAAGGTACACTGAAGCTTTCTTT. This gives the protein CASSKRYTEAFF.

The sample holds a few counts of this clone. The V call is TRBV9, the J call TRBJ1-4; TRBD1 is a possible D gene (6 bases). The germline gives CDR1 SGDLS, CDR2 YYNGEE. The CDR3 covers 15 residues. The V and J ends lost 3 bases and 7 bases respectively, with 16 bases between them. CDR3 nucleotides: TGTGCCAGCAGCGCCACAGGGCAGGCCTTTGAAAAACTGTTTTTT. Its translation: CASSATGQAFEKLFF.

V is TRBV6-5 and J is TRBJ1-3, with D tentatively TRBD1 (6 bases). This CDR3 is built from 14 residues. The germline CDR1 and CDR2 sequences are MNHEY and SVGAGI. The V end was cut by 5 bases, the J end by 0 bases, with 8 bases between. The CDR3 DNA sequence: TGTGCCAGCAGTACAGGGAGCTCTGGAAACACCATATATTTT. This sequence encodes CASSTGSSGNTIYF.

The rearrangement uses TRBV7-9 and TRBJ2-7; D could derive from TRBD1 or TRBD2 (5 bases each). CDR3 length equals 12 residues. Trimming removed 4 bases from V and 7 bases from J, with 11 bases in between. Germline V gene lookup returns CDR1 SEHNR and CDR2 FQNEAQ (reference sequence). The CDR3 DNA sequence: TGTGCCAGCAGCTCCACTAGGGGTGAGCAGTACTTC. Encoded protein: CASSSTRGEQYF.

The chain links TRBV9 to TRBJ2-3, with 7 bases aligning to TRBD1. The CDR3 runs 17 residues. J gave up 0 bases and V 0 bases, and 7 bases lay outside the gene matches. In germline, CDR1 is SGDLS, CDR2 YYNGEE. This chain's CDR3 is CASSVEQGIISTDTQYF. The CDR3 nucleotides are TGTGCCAGCAGCGTAGAACAGGGGATTATTAGCACAGATACGCAGTATTTT.

This clone was seen just once. The chain links TRBV19 to TRBJ2-3; TRBD2 is a possible D gene (7 bases). The CDR3 extends over 14 amino acids. Per germline, CDR1 LNHDA and CDR2 SQIVND (reference sequence). Trimming cost V 3 bases and J 4 bases, with 11 bases left between them. The CDR3 protein is CASSIGEGADTQYF. CDR3 coding DNA: TGTGCCAGTAGTATCGGGGAGGGGGCAGATACGCAGTATTTT.

The chain combines TRBV11-3 with TRBJ1-3; possible D gene TRBD1, 5 bases. With 5 bases removed from V and 0 bases from J, the gap between germline ends came to 14 bases. The length of the CDR3 is 16 residues. Germline CDR1 and CDR2: SGHNT and YENEEA. The CDR3 DNA is TGTGCCAGCAGCAGTCAGGGTGCGAGCTCTGGAAACACCATATATTTT. Its translation is CASSSQGASSGNTIYF.

This clone appeared a single time. The chain couples TRBV24-1 to TRBJ1-1; tentatively, D is TRBD1 (6 bases). CDR3 size: 14 residues. Germline lookup yields CDR1 KGHDR and CDR2 SFDVKD. V was clipped by 5 bases and J by 2 bases, with 11 bases between them. CDR3 residues: CATSGRGGNTEAFF. DNA of the CDR3: TGTGCCACCAGTGGCAGGGGAGGCAACACTGAAGCTTTCTTT.

V and J are TRBV29-1 and TRBJ2-7, with a weak D call TRBD2 (5 bases). CDR1 is SQVTM, CDR2 ANQGSEA, per germline. The CDR3 loop spans 14 amino acids. With 8 bases removed from V and 0 bases from J, the gap between germline ends came to 17 bases. The CDR3 coding sequence is TGCAGCACCTCCAGAGGGTCCAGCTCCTACGAGCAGTACTTC. This gives the protein CSTSRGSSSYEQYF.

The V gene is TRBV27, the J gene TRBJ2-1; 7 bases line up with TRBD2. The V gene end was trimmed by 2 bases and the J gene end by 1 base; junction bases not matched to a gene: 5. CDR1 is MNHEY and CDR2 is SMNVEV in the germline V gene (reference sequence). This CDR3 is built from 16 residues. In DNA form, the CDR3 reads TGTGCCAGCAGTTTAGGGCTAGCGGATTCCTACAATGAGCAGTTCTTC. Its translation: CASSLGLADSYNEQFF.

The V gene is TRBV7-9, the J gene TRBJ1-2; TRBD1 is a possible D gene (5 bases). The CDR3 spans 14 residues. Germline loops: CDR1 SEHNR, CDR2 FQNEAQ (reference sequence). Trimming pared 4 bases from V and 2 bases from J, leaving 11 bases between. Here the CDR3 reads CASSWGDGNYGYTF. DNA for the CDR3: TGTGCCAGCAGCTGGGGCGACGGGAACTATGGCTACACCTTC.

This sequence joins TRBV11-2 and TRBJ2-1, with D maybe TRBD1 (6 bases). Germline V lookup: CDR1 SGHAT, CDR2 FQNNGV. V dropped 0 bases and J dropped 10 bases, with 13 bases sitting between them. The CDR3 consists of 14 residues. The CDR3 spells CASSLDRQVPEQFF. The DNA for the CDR3 is TGTGCCAGCAGCTTAGATCGACAGGTTCCGGAGCAGTTCTTC.